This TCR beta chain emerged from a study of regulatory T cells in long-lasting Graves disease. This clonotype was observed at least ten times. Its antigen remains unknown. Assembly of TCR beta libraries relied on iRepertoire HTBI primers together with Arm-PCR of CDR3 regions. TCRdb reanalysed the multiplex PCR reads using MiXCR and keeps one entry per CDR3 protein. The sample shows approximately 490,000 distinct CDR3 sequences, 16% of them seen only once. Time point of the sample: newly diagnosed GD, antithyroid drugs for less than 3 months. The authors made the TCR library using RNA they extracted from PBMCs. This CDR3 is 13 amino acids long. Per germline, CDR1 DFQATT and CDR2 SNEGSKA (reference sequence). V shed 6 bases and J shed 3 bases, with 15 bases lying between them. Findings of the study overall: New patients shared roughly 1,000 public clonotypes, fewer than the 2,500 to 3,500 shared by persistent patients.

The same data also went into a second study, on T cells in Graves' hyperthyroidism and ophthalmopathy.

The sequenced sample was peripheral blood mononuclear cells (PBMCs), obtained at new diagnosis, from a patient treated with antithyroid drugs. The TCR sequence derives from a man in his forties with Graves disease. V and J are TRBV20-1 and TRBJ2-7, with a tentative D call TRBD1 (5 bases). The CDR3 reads CSAIPSQGYEQYF. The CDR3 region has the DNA TGCAGTGCCATCCCATCGCAGGGCTACGAGCAGTACTTC.